This TCR beta chain originates from a study of graft-versus-host responses after intestinal transplantation. About the research overall: Transplants given to recipients were multivisceral, liver-intestinal, or isolated intestinal. Every recipient underwent anti-thymocyte globulin induction, then tacrolimus and steroids for roughly 3 years.

Study observations and caveats: Peak levels of circulating GvH clones tracked with early post-transplant HvG declines. In recipient marrow, GvH clones were found, and some appeared first in ileum or blood.

Method: immunoSEQ multiplex PCR; TCRdb's copy keeps in-frame clones and lacks some. Altogether about 83,000 clones are present, 85% to 90% being singletons, with the ten largest covering less than 0.4%. CDR1 is LGHNT, CDR2 FRNRAP, per germline. The CDR3 covers 18 residues. The count of this clone is one. Its antigen is not identified. The starting material was unstimulated CD4+ T cells sorted from spleen or lymph node cells, obtained before intestinal transplant. The sequence derives from a human donor who received an intestinal transplant. The chain combines TRBV12-5 with TRBJ2-3; the match to TRBD2 covers 16 bases. CDR3 in amino acids: CAGITGTSGRARTDTQYF. The CDR3 bases are TGTGCCGGGATAACCGGGACTAGCGGGAGGGCAAGGACAGATACGCAGTATTTT.